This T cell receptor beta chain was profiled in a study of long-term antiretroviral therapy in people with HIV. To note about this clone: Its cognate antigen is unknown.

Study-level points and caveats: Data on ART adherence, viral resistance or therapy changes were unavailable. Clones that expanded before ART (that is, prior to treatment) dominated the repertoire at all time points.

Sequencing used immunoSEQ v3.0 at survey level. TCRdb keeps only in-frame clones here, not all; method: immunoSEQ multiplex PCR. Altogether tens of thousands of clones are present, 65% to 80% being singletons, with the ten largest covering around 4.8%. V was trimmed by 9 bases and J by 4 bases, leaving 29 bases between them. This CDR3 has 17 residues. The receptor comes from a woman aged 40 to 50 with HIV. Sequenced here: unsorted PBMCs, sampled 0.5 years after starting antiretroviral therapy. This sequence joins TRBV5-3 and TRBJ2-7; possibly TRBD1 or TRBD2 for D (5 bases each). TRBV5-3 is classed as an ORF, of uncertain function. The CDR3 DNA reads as TGTGCCAACTCATTGGGCAGCCCCGGGACCGCTGCTTACGAGCAGTACTTC. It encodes CANSLGSPGTAAYEQYF.